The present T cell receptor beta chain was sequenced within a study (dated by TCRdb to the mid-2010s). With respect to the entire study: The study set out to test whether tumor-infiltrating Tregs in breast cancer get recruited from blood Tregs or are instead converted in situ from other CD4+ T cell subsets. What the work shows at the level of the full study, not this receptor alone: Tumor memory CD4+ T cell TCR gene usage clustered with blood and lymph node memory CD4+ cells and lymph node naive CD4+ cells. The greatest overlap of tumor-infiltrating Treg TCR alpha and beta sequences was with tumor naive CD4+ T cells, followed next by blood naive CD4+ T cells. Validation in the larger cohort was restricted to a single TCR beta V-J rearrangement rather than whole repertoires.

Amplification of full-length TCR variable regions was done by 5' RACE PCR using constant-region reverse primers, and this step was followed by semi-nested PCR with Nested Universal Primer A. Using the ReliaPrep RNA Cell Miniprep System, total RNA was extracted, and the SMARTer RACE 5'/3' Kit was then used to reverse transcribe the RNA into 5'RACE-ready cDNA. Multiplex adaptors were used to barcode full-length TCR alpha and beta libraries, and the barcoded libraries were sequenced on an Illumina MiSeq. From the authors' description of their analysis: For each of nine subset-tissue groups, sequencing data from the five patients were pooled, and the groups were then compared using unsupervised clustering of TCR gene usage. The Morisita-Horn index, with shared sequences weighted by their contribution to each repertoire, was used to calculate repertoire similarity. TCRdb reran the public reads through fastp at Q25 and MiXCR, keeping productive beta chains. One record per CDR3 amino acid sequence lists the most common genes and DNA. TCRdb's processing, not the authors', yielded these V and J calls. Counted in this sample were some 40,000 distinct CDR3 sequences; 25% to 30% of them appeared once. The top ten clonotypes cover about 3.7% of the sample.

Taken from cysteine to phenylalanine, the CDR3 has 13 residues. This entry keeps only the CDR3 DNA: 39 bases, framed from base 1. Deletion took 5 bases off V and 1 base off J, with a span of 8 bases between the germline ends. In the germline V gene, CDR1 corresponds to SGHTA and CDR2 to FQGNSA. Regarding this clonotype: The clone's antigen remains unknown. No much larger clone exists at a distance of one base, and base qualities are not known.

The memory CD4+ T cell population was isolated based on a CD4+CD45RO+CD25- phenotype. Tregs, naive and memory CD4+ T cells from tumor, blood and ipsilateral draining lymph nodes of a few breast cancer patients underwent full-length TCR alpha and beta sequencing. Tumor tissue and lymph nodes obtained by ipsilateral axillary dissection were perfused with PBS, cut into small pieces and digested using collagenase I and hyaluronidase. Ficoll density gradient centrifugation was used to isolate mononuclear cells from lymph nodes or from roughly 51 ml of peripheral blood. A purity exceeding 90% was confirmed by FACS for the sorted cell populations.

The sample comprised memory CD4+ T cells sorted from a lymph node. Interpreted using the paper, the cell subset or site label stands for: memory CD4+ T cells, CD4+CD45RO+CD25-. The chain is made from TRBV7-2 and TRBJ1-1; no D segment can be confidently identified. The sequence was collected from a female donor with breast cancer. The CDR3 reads CASSTVRNTEAFF. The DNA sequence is TGTGCCAGCAGCACTGTTAGGAACACTGAAGCTTTCTTT.